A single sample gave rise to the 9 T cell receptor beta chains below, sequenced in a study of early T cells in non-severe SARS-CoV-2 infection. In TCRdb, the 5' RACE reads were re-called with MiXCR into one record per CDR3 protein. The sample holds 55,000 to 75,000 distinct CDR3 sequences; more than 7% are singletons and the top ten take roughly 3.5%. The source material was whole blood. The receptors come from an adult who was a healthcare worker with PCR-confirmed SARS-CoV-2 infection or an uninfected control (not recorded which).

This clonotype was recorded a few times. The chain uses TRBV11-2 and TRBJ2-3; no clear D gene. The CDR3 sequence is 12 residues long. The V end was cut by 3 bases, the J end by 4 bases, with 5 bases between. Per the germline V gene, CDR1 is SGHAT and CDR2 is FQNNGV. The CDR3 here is CASSFMSDTQYF. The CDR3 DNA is TGTGCCAGCAGCTTCATGTCAGATACGCAGTATTTT.

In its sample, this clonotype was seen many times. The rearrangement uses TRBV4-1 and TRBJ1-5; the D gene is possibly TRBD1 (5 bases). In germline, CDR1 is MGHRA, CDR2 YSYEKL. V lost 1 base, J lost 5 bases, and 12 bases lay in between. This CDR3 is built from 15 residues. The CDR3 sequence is CASSQGTGDYQPQHF. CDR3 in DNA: TGCGCCAGCAGCCAAGGTACGGGGGACTATCAGCCCCAGCATTTT.

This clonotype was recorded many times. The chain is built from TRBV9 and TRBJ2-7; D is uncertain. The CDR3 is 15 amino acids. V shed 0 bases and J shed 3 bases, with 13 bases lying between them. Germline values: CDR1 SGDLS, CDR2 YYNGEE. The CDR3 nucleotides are TGTGCCAGCAGCGTAGATCCAACGACCATCTACGAGCAGTACTTC. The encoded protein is CASSVDPTTIYEQYF.

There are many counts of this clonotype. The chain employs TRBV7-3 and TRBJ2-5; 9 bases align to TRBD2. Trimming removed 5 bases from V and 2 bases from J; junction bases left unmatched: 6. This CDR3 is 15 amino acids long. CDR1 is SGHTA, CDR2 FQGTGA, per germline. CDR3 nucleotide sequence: TGTGCCAGCAGCCCCGGGACTAGCCAGCAAGAGACCCAGTACTTC. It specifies CASSPGTSQQETQYF.

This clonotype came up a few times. The CDR3: CASSSASGANVLTF. Here the CDR3 DNA reads TGTGCCAGCAGTTCAGCTTCTGGGGCCAACGTCCTGACTTTC. J is TRBJ2-6 and V is TRBV28; D unclear. CDR3 length: 14 residues. V gave up 4 bases and J gave up 1 base, with 5 bases separating them. CDR1 is MDHEN, CDR2 SYDVKM, per germline. Using reference TRBV28 and TRBJ2-6 for the parts outside the CDR3, the full variable domain is DVKVTQSSRYLVKRTGEKVFLECVQDMDHENMFWYRQDPGLGLRLIYFSYDVKMKEKGDIPEGYSVSREKKERFSLILESASTNQTSMYLCASSSASGANVLTFGAGSRLTVL.

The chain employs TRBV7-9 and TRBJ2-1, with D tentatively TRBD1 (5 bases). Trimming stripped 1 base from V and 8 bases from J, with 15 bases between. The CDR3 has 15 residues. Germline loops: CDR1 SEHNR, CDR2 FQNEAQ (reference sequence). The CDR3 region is CASSLGSGASYEQFF. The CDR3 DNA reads TGTGCCAGCAGCTTAGGGTCTGGGGCCAGCTATGAGCAGTTCTTC.

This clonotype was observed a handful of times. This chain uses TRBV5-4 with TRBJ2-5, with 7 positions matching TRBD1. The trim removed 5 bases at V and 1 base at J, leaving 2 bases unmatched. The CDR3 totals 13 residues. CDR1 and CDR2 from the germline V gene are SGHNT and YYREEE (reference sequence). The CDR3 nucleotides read TGTGCCAGCAGTCGGACAGGCCAAGAGACCCAGTACTTC. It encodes CASSRTGQETQYF.

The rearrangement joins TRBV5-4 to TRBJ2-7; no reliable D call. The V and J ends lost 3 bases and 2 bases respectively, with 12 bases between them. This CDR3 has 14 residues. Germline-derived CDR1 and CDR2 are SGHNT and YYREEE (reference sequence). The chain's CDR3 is CASSSWPPPYEQYF. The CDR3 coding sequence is TGTGCCAGCAGCTCATGGCCCCCCCCCTACGAGCAGTACTTC.

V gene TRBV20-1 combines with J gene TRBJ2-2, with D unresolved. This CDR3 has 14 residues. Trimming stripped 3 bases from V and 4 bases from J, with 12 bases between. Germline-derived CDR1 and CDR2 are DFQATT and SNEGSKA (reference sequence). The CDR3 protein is CSASVGLGTGELFF. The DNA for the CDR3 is TGCAGTGCTAGTGTCGGCCTTGGCACCGGGGAGCTGTTTTTT.